The present T cell receptor beta chain was sequenced within a study of vaccination and CD4 T cells after COVID-19. The study's findings and limits: Median SARS-CoV-2-reactive clonotype numbers rose nonsignificantly, roughly 21 to 38.

For this clonotype: The antigen remains undetermined.

V lost 8 bases, J lost 3 bases, and 11 bases lay in between. This CDR3 is built from 14 residues. Noted treatment: approximately nine-day PBMC culture with coronavirus spike peptide pools or control peptides (ViraFEST assay). Gathered ahead of the COVID-19 pandemic (2011-2018) were the CD4+ T cells of the unexposed donor. PBMC cultures, at a few million cells per well, received about 9.9 IU/ml IL-2 and about 9.3 ug/ml peptide pools. Sequenced with the Oncomine TCR Beta short-read assay was DNA taken from cultured CD4+ T cells. Each CDR3 protein gets one entry after TCRdb re-called the PCR reads with MiXCR. Of about 7,000 distinct CDR3 sequences in the sample, roughly 30% were seen once.

The V call is TRBV12-3 or TRBV12-4, the J call TRBJ1-6; unclear D gene. The sequence was collected from a human donor in good health. The sequenced material came from CD4+ T cells from blood, cultured in vitro. The CDR3 nucleotides read TGTGCCAGCGGATCGGGAAGCTATAATTCACCCCTCCACTTT. Protein: CASGSGSYNSPLHF.